The rows below give T cell receptor beta chains drawn from one sample of a study of T cell responses to AZD1222 COVID-19 vaccine. Method: immunoSEQ multiplex PCR; TCRdb's copy keeps in-frame clones and lacks some. The sample includes about 120,000 clones, around 90% of them seen just once. Sequenced material: peripheral blood, taken 28 days after the second AZD1222 dose. The receptors stem from an adult who received the AZD1222 COVID-19 vaccine. The CDR3 runs from the conserved cysteine through the conserved F or W.

j_call: TRBJ1-1; v_call: TRBV28; cdr3_aa: CASSGTLNTEAFF
j_call: TRBJ1-5; v_call: TRBV7-8; cdr3_aa: CASSSGTGIHSNQPQHF
j_call: TRBJ2-1; v_call: TRBV4-1; cdr3_aa: CASSQVVVGNEQFF
j_call: TRBJ1-1; v_call: TRBV23-1; cdr3_aa: CASSLRTEAFF
j_call: TRBJ1-1; v_call: TRBV14; cdr3_aa: CASSGTGGRNTEAFF
j_call: TRBJ2-7; v_call: TRBV7-8; cdr3_aa: CASSLELAGGYEQYF
j_call: TRBJ1-5; v_call: TRBV7-9; cdr3_aa: CASSPDRARGPQHF
j_call: TRBJ2-4; v_call: TRBV14; cdr3_aa: CASSQFSGSGFKNIQYF
j_call: TRBJ2-7; v_call: TRBV28; cdr3_aa: CASSLGSTGKYEQYF
j_call: TRBJ1-2; v_call: TRBV14; cdr3_aa: CASSLTGSVYGYTF
j_call: TRBJ2-5; v_call: TRBV5-4; cdr3_aa: CASSRTGEGETQYF
j_call: TRBJ1-2; v_call: TRBV7-8; cdr3_aa: CASSLEGPGYGYTF
j_call: TRBJ1-2; v_call: TRBV28; cdr3_aa: CASSLGQAYGYTF
j_call: TRBJ1-1; v_call: TRBV9; cdr3_aa: CASSAQGQPNTEAFF
j_call: TRBJ1-6; v_call: TRBV5-4; cdr3_aa: CASSLRGGEIPLHF
j_call: TRBJ2-7; v_call: TRBV5-1; cdr3_aa: CASSFLPGRSYEQYF
j_call: TRBJ1-1; v_call: TRBV3-1/TRBV3-2; cdr3_aa: CASSLPPDNRAFF
j_call: TRBJ2-2; v_call: TRBV18; cdr3_aa: CASSPLDRSNTGELFF
j_call: TRBJ2-5; v_call: TRBV3-1/TRBV3-2; cdr3_aa: CASSPRGVQETQYF
j_call: TRBJ1-3; v_call: TRBV28; cdr3_aa: CASSRGGSGNTIYF
j_call: TRBJ1-1; v_call: TRBV6-5; cdr3_aa: CASRQGLTEAFF
j_call: TRBJ2-7; v_call: TRBV2; cdr3_aa: CASRATGGAREQYF
j_call: TRBJ1-6; v_call: TRBV2; cdr3_aa: CASSASGDTSSYNSPLHF
j_call: TRBJ2-7; v_call: TRBV9; cdr3_aa: CASSVDGGSSSSYEQYF
j_call: TRBJ2-2; v_call: TRBV7-2; cdr3_aa: CASSLGNTGELFF
j_call: TRBJ1-5; v_call: TRBV7-4; cdr3_aa: CASSLRPLQGLGQPQHF
j_call: TRBJ1-1; v_call: TRBV30; cdr3_aa: CAWSRGTDTEAFF
j_call: TRBJ1-1; v_call: TRBV15; cdr3_aa: CATSRGTGEGGTEAFF
j_call: TRBJ1-1; v_call: TRBV7-8; cdr3_aa: CASSRNLETTGRVFF
j_call: TRBJ1-6; v_call: TRBV7-9; cdr3_aa: CASSPAGQSPHNSPLHF
j_call: TRBJ2-7; v_call: TRBV6-5; cdr3_aa: CASSLGGTGVSYEQYF
j_call: TRBJ2-3; v_call: TRBV19; cdr3_aa: CASSILGITDTQYF
j_call: TRBJ1-6; v_call: TRBV1; cdr3_aa: CTSSPTPPGLSSSPLHF
j_call: TRBJ1-2; v_call: TRBV19; cdr3_aa: CASSKTGRGPYGYTF
j_call: TRBJ2-7; v_call: TRBV10-3; cdr3_aa: CAISGGVEQYF
j_call: TRBJ1-6; v_call: TRBV6-5; cdr3_aa: CASSPEGGRYSPLHF
j_call: TRBJ1-2; v_call: TRBV18; cdr3_aa: CASSPGRPNYGYTF
j_call: TRBJ2-1; v_call: TRBV7-9; cdr3_aa: CASSSPGGEQFF
j_call: TRBJ2-7; v_call: TRBV19; cdr3_aa: CASSVPGPYEQYF
j_call: TRBJ2-2; v_call: TRBV11-3; cdr3_aa: CASSFKRGGTGELFF
j_call: TRBJ2-2; v_call: TRBV4-1; cdr3_aa: CASSFGRAFGGELFF